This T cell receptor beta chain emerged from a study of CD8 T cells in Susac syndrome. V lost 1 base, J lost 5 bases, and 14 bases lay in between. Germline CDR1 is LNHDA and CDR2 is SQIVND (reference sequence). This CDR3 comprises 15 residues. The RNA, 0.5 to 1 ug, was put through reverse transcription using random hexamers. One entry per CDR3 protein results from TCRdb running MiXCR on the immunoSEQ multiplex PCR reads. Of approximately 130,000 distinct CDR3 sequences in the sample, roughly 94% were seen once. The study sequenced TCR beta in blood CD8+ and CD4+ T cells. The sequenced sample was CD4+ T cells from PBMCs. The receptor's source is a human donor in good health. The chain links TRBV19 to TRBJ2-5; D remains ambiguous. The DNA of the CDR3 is TGTGCCAGTAGTATAGCAGGACCCGGAGCGGAGACCCAGTACTTC. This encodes CASSIAGPGAETQYF.